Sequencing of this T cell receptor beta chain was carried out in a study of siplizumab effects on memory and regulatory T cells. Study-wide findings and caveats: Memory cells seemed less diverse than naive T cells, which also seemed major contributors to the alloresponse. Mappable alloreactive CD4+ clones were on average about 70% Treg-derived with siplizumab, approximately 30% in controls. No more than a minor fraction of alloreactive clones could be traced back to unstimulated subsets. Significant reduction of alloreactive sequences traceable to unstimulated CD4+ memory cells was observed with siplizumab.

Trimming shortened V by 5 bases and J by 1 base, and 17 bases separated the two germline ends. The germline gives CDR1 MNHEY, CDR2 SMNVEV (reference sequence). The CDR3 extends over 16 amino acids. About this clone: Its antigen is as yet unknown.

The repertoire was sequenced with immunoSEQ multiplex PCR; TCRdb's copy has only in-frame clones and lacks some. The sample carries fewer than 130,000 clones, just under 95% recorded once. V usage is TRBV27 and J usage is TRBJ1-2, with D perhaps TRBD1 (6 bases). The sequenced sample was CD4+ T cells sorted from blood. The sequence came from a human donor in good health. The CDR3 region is CASSPLSGAGNYGYTF. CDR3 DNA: TGTGCCAGCAGTCCCTTATCGGGGGCTGGTAACTATGGCTACACCTTC.